This T cell receptor (beta chain) appears in the sequencing data of a study of blood T cell repertoires in COVID-19. Germline V gives CDR1 SQVTM, CDR2 ANQGSEA. The CDR3 length is 13 residues. V lost 0 bases, J lost 5 bases, and 11 bases lay in between. Sequencing was performed with immunoSEQ multiplex PCR; in TCRdb, only in-frame clones are kept and a portion is missing. The sample records about 260,000 clones, about 90% being singletons. The chain employs TRBV29-1 and TRBJ2-7; D may be TRBD1 (6 bases). This TCR came from a woman aged 45-65 years with acute or convalescent COVID-19. Material for sequencing was peripheral blood. The CDR3 DNA sequence: TGCAGCGTTGAAGACAGGGGCACGCACGAGCAGTACTTC. Residues: CSVEDRGTHEQYF.